This TCR beta chain is from a study of post-analysis software for immune sequencing data. Findings of the study overall: Five TRBV segments, including TRBV5-6, TRBV5-1 and TRBV20-1, were more frequent in patients than controls.

This clonotype has only one observation. Its antigen remains unknown. The TCR beta cDNA libraries contained unique molecular identifiers. TCRdb passed the PCR reads through MiXCR, listing each CDR3 protein once. The sample records roughly 650,000 distinct CDR3 sequences, more than 50% being singletons. V lost 5 bases and J 2 bases, leaving 13 bases between the germline ends. The CDR3 consists of 14 residues. The chain carries TRBV12-3 or TRBV12-4 and TRBJ2-7; D might be TRBD1 (6 bases). Sequencing used blood. The sequence came from a girl aged 2-9 years with multiple sclerosis. The CDR3 here is CASSIRGSAYEQYF. The CDR3 coding sequence is TGTGCCAGCAGTATCAGGGGAAGCGCCTACGAGCAGTACTTC.